A single sample gave rise to the 3 T cell receptor beta chains below, sequenced in a study of blood T cell repertoires in COVID-19. Sequencing used immunoSEQ multiplex PCR; TCRdb keeps in-frame clones, though not all of them. The sample shows 200,000 to 250,000 clones, about four fifths of them seen only once. The sequenced sample was peripheral blood. The receptors here all came from a woman aged 40 to 49 with acute or convalescent COVID-19.

The chain links TRBV5-1 to TRBJ1-6, with D unresolved. Germline CDR1 reads SGHRS; CDR2 reads YFSETQ. This CDR3 has 12 amino acids. The V end lost 4 bases, the J end lost 12 bases, and 11 bases lay between the germline ends. DNA of the CDR3: TGCGCCAGCAGCGAGAATGGGCAACCCCTCCACTTT. Amino acid sequence: CASSENGQPLHF.

The V and J genes are TRBV13 and TRBJ2-1, with TRBD1 matching over 9 bases. Germline V gives CDR1 PRHDT, CDR2 FYEKMQ (reference sequence). The CDR3 consists of 13 residues. The ends lost 7 bases at V and 4 bases at J; junction bases unmatched: 2. This chain's CDR3 is CASKTGGYNEQFF. DNA for the CDR3: TGTGCCAGCAAGACAGGGGGTTACAATGAGCAGTTCTTC.

The rearrangement joins TRBV12-5 to TRBJ2-3; D unresolved. This CDR3 contains 16 residues. Per germline, CDR1 LGHNT and CDR2 FRNRAP. V gave up 4 bases and J gave up 0 bases, with 14 bases separating them. This CDR3 is CASGSRSALSTDTQYF. The CDR3 coding sequence is TGTGCTAGTGGTTCACGAAGCGCGCTAAGCACAGATACGCAGTATTTT.